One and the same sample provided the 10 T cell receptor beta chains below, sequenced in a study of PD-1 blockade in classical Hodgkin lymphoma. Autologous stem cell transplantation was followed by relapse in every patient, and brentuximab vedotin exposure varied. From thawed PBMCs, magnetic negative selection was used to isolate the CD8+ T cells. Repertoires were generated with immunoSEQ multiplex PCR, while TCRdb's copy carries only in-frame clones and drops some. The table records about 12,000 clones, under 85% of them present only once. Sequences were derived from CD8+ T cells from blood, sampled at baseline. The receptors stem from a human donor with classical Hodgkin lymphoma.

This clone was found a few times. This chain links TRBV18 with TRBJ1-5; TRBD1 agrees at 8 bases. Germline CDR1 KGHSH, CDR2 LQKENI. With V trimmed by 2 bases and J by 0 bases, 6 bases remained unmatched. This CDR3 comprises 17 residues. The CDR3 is CASSPNRGGVSNQPQHF. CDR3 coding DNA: TGTGCCAGCTCACCAAACAGGGGGGGAGTTAGCAATCAGCCCCAGCATTTT.

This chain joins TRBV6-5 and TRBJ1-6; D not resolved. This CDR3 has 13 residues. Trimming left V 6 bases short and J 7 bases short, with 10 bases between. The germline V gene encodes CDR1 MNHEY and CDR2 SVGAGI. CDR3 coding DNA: TGTGCCAGCAGCAAAACCACAAATTCACCCCTCCACTTT. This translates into CASSKTTNSPLHF.

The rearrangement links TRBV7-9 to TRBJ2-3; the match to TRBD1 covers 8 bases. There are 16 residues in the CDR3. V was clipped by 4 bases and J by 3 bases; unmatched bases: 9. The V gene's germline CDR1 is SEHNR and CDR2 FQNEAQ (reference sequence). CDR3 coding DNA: TGTGCCAGCAGCTCCCGGGGACAGGTTGTGACAGATACGCAGTATTTT. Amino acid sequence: CASSSRGQVVTDTQYF.

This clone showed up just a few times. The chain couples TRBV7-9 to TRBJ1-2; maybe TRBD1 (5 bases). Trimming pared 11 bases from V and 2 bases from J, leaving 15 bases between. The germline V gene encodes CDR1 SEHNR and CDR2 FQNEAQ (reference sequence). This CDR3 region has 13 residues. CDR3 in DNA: TGTGCCGGGACCGGTGAGAGAAACTATGGCTACACCTTC. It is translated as CAGTGERNYGYTF.

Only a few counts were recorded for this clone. The CDR3 sequence is CASSYRDSSYEQYF. CDR3 bases: TGTGCCAGCAGCTACCGGGACAGCTCCTACGAGCAGTACTTC. The chain carries TRBV11-3 and TRBJ2-7; 7 bases are a match to TRBD1. The V and J ends lost 4 bases and 0 bases, in that order; junction bases with no gene match: 3. The V gene's germline CDR1 is SGHNT and CDR2 YENEEA. The CDR3 spans 14 residues.

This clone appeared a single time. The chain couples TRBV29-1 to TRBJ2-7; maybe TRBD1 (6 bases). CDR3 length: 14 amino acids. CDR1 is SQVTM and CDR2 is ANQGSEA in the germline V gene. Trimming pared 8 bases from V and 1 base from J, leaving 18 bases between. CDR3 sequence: CSISQGEFSYEQYF. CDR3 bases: TGCAGCATTTCACAGGGAGAATTTTCCTACGAGCAGTACTTC.

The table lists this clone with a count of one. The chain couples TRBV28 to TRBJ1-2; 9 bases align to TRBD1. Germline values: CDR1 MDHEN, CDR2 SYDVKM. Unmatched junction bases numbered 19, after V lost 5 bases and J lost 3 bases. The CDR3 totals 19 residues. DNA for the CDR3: TGTGCCAGCAGTCCCACTATTCGCGGGACAGGGTCTACCCACTATGGCTACACCTTC. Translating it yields CASSPTIRGTGSTHYGYTF.

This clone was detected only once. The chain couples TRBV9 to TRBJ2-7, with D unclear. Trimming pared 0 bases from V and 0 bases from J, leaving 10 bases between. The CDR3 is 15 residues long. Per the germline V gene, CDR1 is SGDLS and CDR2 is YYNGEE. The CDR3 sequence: CASSVGVVGSYEQYF. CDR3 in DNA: TGTGCCAGCAGCGTAGGGGTCGTCGGCTCCTACGAGCAGTACTTC.

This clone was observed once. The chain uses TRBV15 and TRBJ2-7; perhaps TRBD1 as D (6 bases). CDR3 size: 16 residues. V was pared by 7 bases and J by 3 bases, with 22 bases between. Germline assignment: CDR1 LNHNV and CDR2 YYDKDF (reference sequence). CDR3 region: CATTPNPSQGYYEQYF. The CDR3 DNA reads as TGTGCCACCACCCCCAACCCCTCACAGGGATACTACGAGCAGTACTTC.

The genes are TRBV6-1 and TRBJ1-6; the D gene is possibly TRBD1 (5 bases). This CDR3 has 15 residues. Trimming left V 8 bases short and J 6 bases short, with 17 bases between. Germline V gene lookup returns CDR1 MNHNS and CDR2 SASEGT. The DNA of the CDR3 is TGTGCCAGCGCGGGGGGGAATGGGGTTAATTCACCCCTCCACTTT. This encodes CASAGGNGVNSPLHF.